The subject of this entry is one T cell receptor (beta chain). V was clipped by 8 bases and J by 5 bases; unmatched bases: 16. Germline CDR1 and CDR2: WNHNN and SYGVQD (reference sequence). The CDR3 is made up of 18 amino acids. Profiling relied on immunoSEQ multiplex PCR, and the TCRdb table lists in-frame clones only, not all of them. This table holds 75,000 to 100,000 clones, 85% to 95% found once. The sample belongs to a study of technical replicates of blood from several donors. Sequencing was carried out using T cells isolated from PBMCs. This TCR derives from a human donor in good health. V gene TRBV10-1 combines with J gene TRBJ2-1; 12 bases are shared with TRBD2. The CDR3 bases are TGCGCCAGCCTCGAGGGTTCTAGCGGGAGGGATTCACACAATGAGCAGTTCTTC. Protein product: CASLEGSSGRDSHNEQFF.